These T cell receptor beta chains were read from a single sample in a study of T cell responses to AZD1222 COVID-19 vaccine. Clones were read by immunoSEQ multiplex PCR, and TCRdb kept only the in-frame ones, dropping some. The data hold 95,000 to 150,000 clones, with roughly nine tenths observed a single time. This material consisted of peripheral blood, taken on day 0 of AZD1222 vaccination. The receptors stem from an adult in good health. Both conserved end residues are part of each CDR3. The D gene is left open where the match is weak. Where a row states a size, it is once, few, many or the class of an expanded clone; other rows omit it.

v_gene: TRBV6-5
abundance: NA
j_gene: TRBJ2-7
d_gene: NA
CDR3nt: TGTGCCAGCAGTTACTCGACAACGGGAGTCCGTAACGAGCAGTACTTC
CDR3aa: CASSYSTTGVRNEQYF

v_gene: TRBV7-2
abundance: NA
j_gene: TRBJ1-2
d_gene: NA
CDR3nt: TGTGCCAGCAGCTTAATGGACGGGAACTATGGCTACACCTTC
CDR3aa: CASSLMDGNYGYTF

v_gene: TRBV12-3/TRBV12-4
abundance: NA
j_gene: TRBJ1-2
d_gene: NA
CDR3nt: TGTGCCAGCAGATCCGACAGCACCTATGGCTACACCTTC
CDR3aa: CASRSDSTYGYTF

v_gene: TRBV3-1/TRBV3-2
abundance: NA
j_gene: TRBJ2-1
d_gene: NA
CDR3nt: TGTGCCAGCAGCCAAGTATCCTGGGAGCAGTTCTTC
CDR3aa: CASSQVSWEQFF

v_gene: TRBV10-3
abundance: NA
j_gene: TRBJ1-1
d_gene: NA
CDR3nt: TGTGCCATCAGTGAGGGACAGATGAACACTGAAGCTTTCTTT
CDR3aa: CAISEGQMNTEAFF

v_gene: TRBV28
abundance: NA
j_gene: TRBJ1-6
d_gene: NA
CDR3nt: TGTGCCAGCCGAGGACAGTTTGGGTATTCACCCCTCCACTTT
CDR3aa: CASRGQFGYSPLHF

v_gene: TRBV10-3
abundance: once
j_gene: TRBJ1-1
d_gene: NA
CDR3nt: TGTGCCATCAGTCCCTCTAACCAGGGAGACACTGAAGCTTTCTTT
CDR3aa: CAISPSNQGDTEAFF

v_gene: TRBV19
abundance: few
j_gene: TRBJ1-5
d_gene: TRBD1
CDR3nt: TGTGCCAGTAGTCCGGACAGGGATCAGCCCCAGCATTTT
CDR3aa: CASSPDRDQPQHF

v_gene: TRBV7-2
abundance: NA
j_gene: TRBJ2-7
d_gene: TRBD1
CDR3nt: TGTGCCAGCAGCTATTCCGGGACAGTAACCCACGAGCAGTACTTC
CDR3aa: CASSYSGTVTHEQYF

v_gene: TRBV6-2/TRBV6-3
abundance: NA
j_gene: TRBJ2-3
d_gene: TRBD2
CDR3nt: TGTGCCAGCAGTTACCCGGGACTAGCGGTAGATACGCAGTATTTT
CDR3aa: CASSYPGLAVDTQYF

v_gene: TRBV27
abundance: NA
j_gene: TRBJ2-5
d_gene: NA
CDR3nt: TGTGCCAGCGGGTCGTACAGGGCGCAGAACCAGTACTTC
CDR3aa: CASGSYRAQNQYF

v_gene: TRBV7-9
abundance: NA
j_gene: TRBJ2-3
d_gene: NA
CDR3nt: TGTGCCAGCAGCTTACTCGACCACACAGATACGCAGTATTTT
CDR3aa: CASSLLDHTDTQYF

v_gene: TRBV18
abundance: NA
j_gene: TRBJ2-7
d_gene: NA
CDR3nt: TGTGCCAGCTCTCACGGACAGACGTCTTCTGAGCAGTACTTC
CDR3aa: CASSHGQTSSEQYF

v_gene: TRBV4-1
abundance: once
j_gene: TRBJ2-3
d_gene: NA
CDR3nt: TGCGCCAGCAGCCAAGATCCAAGTAGCACAGATACGCAGTATTTT
CDR3aa: CASSQDPSSTDTQYF

v_gene: TRBV19
abundance: NA
j_gene: TRBJ1-5
d_gene: TRBD1
CDR3nt: TGTGCCAGTAAAACCGACAGGGCTGGACAGCCCCAGCATTTT
CDR3aa: CASKTDRAGQPQHF

v_gene: TRBV15
abundance: NA
j_gene: TRBJ1-3
d_gene: NA
CDR3nt: TGTGCCACCAGCAGAGAACACGGAAGCTCTGGAAACACCATATATTTT
CDR3aa: CATSREHGSSGNTIYF

v_gene: TRBV18
abundance: NA
j_gene: TRBJ2-7
d_gene: NA
CDR3nt: TGTGCCAGCTCACCAAGGCAGGGGAGCTCCTACGAGCAGTACTTC
CDR3aa: CASSPRQGSSYEQYF

v_gene: TRBV10-3
abundance: NA
j_gene: TRBJ2-7
d_gene: TRBD2
CDR3nt: TGTGCCATCAGGGGACTACTTGAAGACGAGCAGTACTTC
CDR3aa: CAIRGLLEDEQYF

v_gene: TRBV6-5
abundance: NA
j_gene: TRBJ1-2
d_gene: NA
CDR3nt: TGTGCCAGCAGTTACCGACAGGAGGGCGGCTACACCTTC
CDR3aa: CASSYRQEGGYTF

v_gene: TRBV18
abundance: NA
j_gene: TRBJ1-5
d_gene: NA
CDR3nt: TGTGCCAGCTCACCCCAGGTCTTTGGTAGCAATCAGCCCCAGCATTTT
CDR3aa: CASSPQVFGSNQPQHF

v_gene: TRBV27
abundance: NA
j_gene: TRBJ2-1
d_gene: NA
CDR3nt: TGTGCCAGCAGTTTAGGCTACACCTACAATGAGCAGTTCTTC
CDR3aa: CASSLGYTYNEQFF

v_gene: TRBV5-1
abundance: NA
j_gene: TRBJ1-1
d_gene: NA
CDR3nt: TGCGCCAGCAGCTTGGAGGTCGTGGGCACTGAAGCTTTCTTT
CDR3aa: CASSLEVVGTEAFF

v_gene: TRBV9
abundance: NA
j_gene: TRBJ1-2
d_gene: NA
CDR3nt: TGTGCCAGCAGCCCTCAGACAGGCCCAAATGGCTACACCTTC
CDR3aa: CASSPQTGPNGYTF

v_gene: TRBV7-3
abundance: NA
j_gene: TRBJ2-2
d_gene: NA
CDR3nt: TGTGCCAGCAGCTCACAGGGGGGGATAAACACCGGGGAGCTGTTTTTT
CDR3aa: CASSSQGGINTGELFF

v_gene: TRBV5-4
abundance: NA
j_gene: TRBJ1-4
d_gene: NA
CDR3nt: TGTGCCAGCAGCTCGGGGGGGCCGAATGAAAAACTGTTTTTT
CDR3aa: CASSSGGPNEKLFF

v_gene: TRBV3-1/TRBV3-2
abundance: NA
j_gene: TRBJ2-7
d_gene: NA
CDR3nt: TGTGCCAGCAGCCAAGATCTTAACAACTACGAGCAGTACTTC
CDR3aa: CASSQDLNNYEQYF

v_gene: TRBV18
abundance: NA
j_gene: TRBJ2-1
d_gene: TRBD1
CDR3nt: TGTGCCAGCTCACACGGGACAGGGGGCAACAATGAGCAGTTCTTC
CDR3aa: CASSHGTGGNNEQFF

v_gene: TRBV3-1/TRBV3-2
abundance: few
j_gene: TRBJ2-7
d_gene: TRBD2
CDR3nt: TGTGCCAGCAGCCAAGATTTAAGGCTAGCGGACGAGCAGTACTTC
CDR3aa: CASSQDLRLADEQYF

v_gene: TRBV28
abundance: NA
j_gene: TRBJ2-3
d_gene: TRBD1
CDR3nt: TGTGCCAGCAGTGAAAGGGGGCGCTTATTGTATTTT
CDR3aa: CASSERGRLLYF

v_gene: TRBV2
abundance: NA
j_gene: TRBJ1-2
d_gene: TRBD1
CDR3nt: TGTTCGGATTCCCAGACAGGGACAGCTAACTATGGCTACACCTTC
CDR3aa: CSDSQTGTANYGYTF

v_gene: TRBV19
abundance: few
j_gene: TRBJ1-2
d_gene: NA
CDR3nt: TGTGCCAGTAGTATTTTCGATTATGGCTACACCTTC
CDR3aa: CASSIFDYGYTF

v_gene: TRBV4-2
abundance: NA
j_gene: TRBJ1-1
d_gene: NA
CDR3nt: TGTGCCAGCGCCCTGAACACTGAAGCTTTCTTT
CDR3aa: CASALNTEAFF

v_gene: TRBV7-2
abundance: NA
j_gene: TRBJ1-5
d_gene: NA
CDR3nt: TGTGCCAGCAGCTTAACCGGGATCCTCAATCAGCCCCAGCATTTT
CDR3aa: CASSLTGILNQPQHF

v_gene: TRBV4-2
abundance: NA
j_gene: TRBJ2-6
d_gene: NA
CDR3nt: TGTGCCAGCAGCCCTGGGTTCCTCTCTGGGGCCAACGTCCTGACTTTC
CDR3aa: CASSPGFLSGANVLTF

v_gene: TRBV19
abundance: NA
j_gene: TRBJ1-2
d_gene: NA
CDR3nt: TGTGCCAGTAGATTTTTGGGGGTCTATGGCTACACCTTC
CDR3aa: CASRFLGVYGYTF

v_gene: TRBV2
abundance: NA
j_gene: TRBJ1-2
d_gene: NA
CDR3nt: TGTGCCAGCAGCCCCGGGACGCGCTATGGCTACACCTTC
CDR3aa: CASSPGTRYGYTF

v_gene: TRBV4-2
abundance: NA
j_gene: TRBJ2-7
d_gene: NA
CDR3nt: TGTGCCAGCAGCCAAGATAAGTCTAGGGGAGAGCAGTACTTC
CDR3aa: CASSQDKSRGEQYF

v_gene: TRBV5-4
abundance: NA
j_gene: TRBJ1-2
d_gene: NA
CDR3nt: TGTGCCAGCAGCTTAGGTGGAGTCAGGGTTTTATATGGCTACACCTTC
CDR3aa: CASSLGGVRVLYGYTF

v_gene: TRBV11-3
abundance: NA
j_gene: TRBJ2-5
d_gene: TRBD2
CDR3nt: TGTGCCAGCAGCCCCGGGACTAGCACCATAAACGGGGAGACCCAGTACTTC
CDR3aa: CASSPGTSTINGETQYF

v_gene: TRBV7-3
abundance: NA
j_gene: TRBJ2-3
d_gene: NA
CDR3nt: TGTGCCAGCAGCTCAGATGGTACCGGCACAGATACGCAGTATTTT
CDR3aa: CASSSDGTGTDTQYF

v_gene: TRBV18
abundance: NA
j_gene: TRBJ2-1
d_gene: NA
CDR3nt: TGTGCCAGCTCACTACTACTTGGGGCATCCTACAATGAGCAGTTCTTC
CDR3aa: CASSLLLGASYNEQFF

v_gene: TRBV4-3
abundance: NA
j_gene: TRBJ2-5
d_gene: TRBD2
CDR3nt: TGCGCCAGCAGCCTCGGGGGGAGTGATGAGACCCAGTACTTC
CDR3aa: CASSLGGSDETQYF

v_gene: TRBV5-6
abundance: NA
j_gene: TRBJ1-2
d_gene: NA
CDR3nt: TGTGCCAGCAGCTTGGCTGCACTCACCAGAAATGGCTACACCTTC
CDR3aa: CASSLAALTRNGYTF

v_gene: TRBV28
abundance: NA
j_gene: TRBJ2-1
d_gene: TRBD2
CDR3nt: TGTGCCACCGACCCACTGATTAGCGGGACCTACAATGAGCAGTTCTTC
CDR3aa: CATDPLISGTYNEQFF

v_gene: TRBV5-1
abundance: NA
j_gene: TRBJ2-2
d_gene: NA
CDR3nt: TGCGCCAGCAGCTTGGCTATGAACACCGGGGAGCTGTTTTTT
CDR3aa: CASSLAMNTGELFF

v_gene: TRBV6-1
abundance: NA
j_gene: TRBJ2-7
d_gene: NA
CDR3nt: TGTGCCAGCAGTGAATGGGGCGAGCAGTACTTC
CDR3aa: CASSEWGEQYF

v_gene: TRBV10-3
abundance: many
j_gene: TRBJ1-1
d_gene: TRBD1
CDR3nt: TGTGCCATCAGGGGCCCGACAGGGGGCACTGAAGCTTTCTTT
CDR3aa: CAIRGPTGGTEAFF

v_gene: TRBV30
abundance: NA
j_gene: TRBJ1-6
d_gene: NA
CDR3nt: TGTGCCTGGACTCCGGTGGGCAGGTATAATTCACCCCTCCACTTT
CDR3aa: CAWTPVGRYNSPLHF

v_gene: TRBV27
abundance: NA
j_gene: TRBJ1-1
d_gene: NA
CDR3nt: TGTGCCAGCTCTTTGCGGGTGGGCACTGAAGCTTTCTTT
CDR3aa: CASSLRVGTEAFF

v_gene: TRBV9
abundance: NA
j_gene: TRBJ2-5
d_gene: TRBD2
CDR3nt: TGTGCCAGCGGCGTAGCGGGGGAACTTTGGGAGACCCAGTACTTC
CDR3aa: CASGVAGELWETQYF

v_gene: TRBV12-3/TRBV12-4
abundance: NA
j_gene: TRBJ1-5
d_gene: TRBD1
CDR3nt: TGTGCCAGCAGTACAGGGGGGACCGTGCCCCAGCATTTT
CDR3aa: CASSTGGTVPQHF

v_gene: TRBV27
abundance: NA
j_gene: TRBJ1-1
d_gene: NA
CDR3nt: TGTGCCAGCAGTTCGACGGACACGAACACTGAAGCTTTCTTT
CDR3aa: CASSSTDTNTEAFF

v_gene: TRBV5-4
abundance: NA
j_gene: TRBJ1-1
d_gene: NA
CDR3nt: TGTGCCAGCAGCTTGGGACAGGCGAACACTGAAGCTTTCTTT
CDR3aa: CASSLGQANTEAFF

v_gene: TRBV12-3/TRBV12-4
abundance: once
j_gene: TRBJ1-2
d_gene: TRBD1
CDR3nt: TGTGCCAGCAGTCCGGGACAGGGCTATGGCTACACCTTC
CDR3aa: CASSPGQGYGYTF

v_gene: TRBV5-1
abundance: NA
j_gene: TRBJ2-3
d_gene: NA
CDR3nt: TGCGCCAGCACTGTAGAGGGAACAGATACGCAGTATTTT
CDR3aa: CASTVEGTDTQYF